One sample yielded the 31 T cell receptor beta chains listed below, sequenced in a study of cytomegalovirus exposure and HLA in healthy donors. Method: immunoSEQ multiplex PCR; TCRdb's copy keeps in-frame clones and lacks some. The sample carries about 79,000 clones, 93% recorded once. The sample was PBMCs. The source is a woman in her 30s in good health and CMV-seronegative.

The chain is built from TRBV7-9 and TRBJ1-2; D is uncertain. This CDR3 has 13 residues. The V and J ends lost 7 bases and 7 bases respectively, with 16 bases between them. Germline lookup yields CDR1 SEHNR and CDR2 FQNEAQ (reference sequence). DNA for the CDR3: TGTGCCAGCACCACCTGGGCGGGTGGTGGCTACACCTTC. Protein product: CASTTWAGGGYTF.

This rearrangement joins TRBV9 to TRBJ2-3; D perhaps matches TRBD2 (5 bases). Germline V gene sequence: CDR1 SGDLS, CDR2 YYNGEE. V was shortened by 3 bases and J by 1 base, with 9 bases between the two germline ends. The CDR3 loop spans 14 amino acids. The CDR3 DNA reads TGTGCCAGCAGCGCGTCCGGGGGCACAGATACGCAGTATTTT. Its translation is CASSASGGTDTQYF.

The CDR3 here is CASSKATGRGPLYLNTEAFF. The CDR3 bases are TGTGCCAGCAGCAAGGCAACCGGTAGGGGGCCCCTTTACTTGAACACTGAAGCTTTCTTT. The rearrangement joins TRBV21-1 to TRBJ1-1; TRBD1, the table's D call, was not compared with the DNA. TRBV21-1 is assigned pseudogene status. This CDR3 region has 20 residues.

CDR3: CASSSSHTDTQYF. The CDR3 nucleotides read TGCGCCAGCAGTAGTAGCCACACAGATACGCAGTATTTT. V gene TRBV10-1 combines with J gene TRBJ2-3, with D uncertain. V lost 5 bases and J lost 2, with 8 bases in between. The germline gives CDR1 WNHNN, CDR2 SYGVQD (reference sequence). The CDR3 has 13 residues.

The chain recombines TRBV5-4 with TRBJ2-3, with 14 bases identical to TRBD2. J was trimmed by 6 bases and V by 4 bases; bases with no gene match: 4. CDR1 SGHNT and CDR2 YYREEE come from the germline V gene (reference sequence). The CDR3 is 15 residues long. As DNA, the CDR3 is TGTGCCAGCAGCCCGGGACTAGCGGGAGCTGATACGCAGTATTTT. This gives the protein CASSPGLAGADTQYF.

This clone was counted only a few times. The chain joins TRBV19 to TRBJ1-6; TRBD1 agrees at 7 bases. Looked up from germline, CDR1 is LNHDA and CDR2 is SQIVND (reference sequence). V dropped 3 bases and J dropped 10; count of bases not matched to a gene: 21. The CDR3 totals 19 residues. In DNA, the CDR3 is TGTGCCAGTAGTATCTTCGCCCCTTCGACAGGGACTGGGGGGTCACCCCTCCACTTT. Translation gives CASSIFAPSTGTGGSPLHF.

The CDR3 DNA follows: TGTGCCAGCAGCGTAGAGGGCGCGGGACAGGGGCATGGCTACACCTTC. Translated, it gives CASSVEGAGQGHGYTF. The rearrangement links TRBV9 to TRBJ1-2; TRBD1 matches 10 bases. The CDR3 length is 16 residues. The germline V gene encodes CDR1 SGDLS and CDR2 YYNGEE. The trim removed 0 bases at V and 6 bases at J, leaving 8 bases unmatched.

The J gene is TRBJ1-1, the V gene TRBV5-1; 11 bases fit TRBD1. V was clipped by 2 bases and J by 6 bases; unmatched bases: 9. The CDR3 length is 16 residues. The germline V gene encodes CDR1 SGHRS and CDR2 YFSETQ. The chain's CDR3 is CASSFYRGQGASEAFF. CDR3 DNA: TGCGCCAGCAGCTTTTATCGAGGACAGGGGGCCTCTGAAGCTTTCTTT.

The chain combines TRBV30 with TRBJ1-3, with D hard to call. Trimming left V 5 bases short and J 1 base short, with 15 bases between. The germline V gene has CDR1 GTSNPN and CDR2 SVGIG (reference sequence). The CDR3 loop spans 15 amino acids. CDR3 residues: CAWGASFGSGNTIYF. The CDR3 DNA reads as TGTGCCTGGGGAGCCAGTTTTGGATCTGGAAACACCATATATTTT.

This chain connects TRBV2 to TRBJ2-1; D is perhaps TRBD2 (5 bases). CDR3 length equals 15 residues. From germline, CDR1 is SNHLY and CDR2 FYNNEI. Between the trimmed V and J ends, which lost 10 bases and 0 bases, there was a span of 16 bases. CDR3 amino acids: CATGGRISSYNEQFF. The CDR3, as DNA: TGTGCCACCGGCGGGCGAATTAGCTCCTACAATGAGCAGTTCTTC. The full variable domain, its missing parts supplied by reference TRBV2 and TRBJ2-1, is EPEVTQTPSHQVTQMGQEVILRCVPISNHLYFYWYRQILGQKVEFLVSFYNNEISEKSEIFDDQFSVERPDGSNFTLKIRSTKLEDSAMYFCATGGRISSYNEQFFGPGTRLTVL.

CDR3 coding DNA: TGTGCCATCAGGGGGGAGCGGGGCTCCTACGAGCAGTACTTC. Amino acid sequence: CAIRGERGSYEQYF. The chain recombines TRBV10-3 with TRBJ2-7; 7 positions match TRBD2. Germline V gives CDR1 ENHRY, CDR2 SYGVKD. The CDR3 totals 14 residues. V shed 6 bases, J shed 0 bases, and the junction held 5 bases outside the gene matches.

The chain combines TRBV5-5 with TRBJ2-7; D might be TRBD2 (6 bases). Germline CDR1 and CDR2: SGHKS and YYEKEE (reference sequence). The CDR3 runs 15 residues. Trimming stripped 3 bases from V and 6 bases from J, with 19 bases between. The CDR3 region has the DNA TGTGCCAGCAGCTCCCCGGGACTCCGGTTCGGCGAGCAGTACTTC. Protein sequence: CASSSPGLRFGEQYF.

The chain is built from TRBV7-8 and TRBJ1-6, with D hard to call. This CDR3 has 13 amino acids. Trimming left V 3 bases short and J 7 bases short, with 7 bases between. Germline CDR1 is SGHVS and CDR2 is FQNEAQ. This chain's CDR3 is CASSFNINSPLHF. The CDR3 DNA reads TGTGCCAGCAGCTTCAACATCAATTCACCCCTCCACTTT.

This chain links TRBV7-3 with TRBJ1-1; tentatively, D is TRBD1 (5 bases). The V and J ends lost 0 bases and 5 bases respectively, with 7 bases between them. This CDR3 region has 13 residues. Per the germline V gene, CDR1 is SGHTA and CDR2 is FQGTGA. This chain's CDR3 is CASSLTGGTEAFF. The CDR3 DNA is TGTGCCAGCAGCTTAACGGGGGGGACTGAAGCTTTCTTT.

This sequence joins TRBV2 and TRBJ2-5, with TRBD2 matching 12 bases. Germline V gene data show CDR1 as SNHLY and CDR2 as FYNNEI. CDR3 size: 14 residues. Germline trimming cut 0 bases from V and 14 bases from J; bases unmatched to any gene: 7. CDR3 bases: TGTGCCAGCAGTGAAGCCTTACTAGCGGGGGGCCAATACTTC. Translation: CASSEALLAGGQYF. Based on the CDR3 plus reference TRBV2 and TRBJ2-5, the full variable domain is EPEVTQTPSHQVTQMGQEVILRCVPISNHLYFYWYRQILGQKVEFLVSFYNNEISEKSEIFDDQFSVERPDGSNFTLKIRSTKLEDSAMYFCASSEALLAGGQYFGPGTRLLVL.

The chain couples TRBV5-1 to TRBJ1-2; D is ambiguous. Trimming took 4 bases from V and 4 from J, leaving 17 bases between them. This CDR3 region has 15 residues. Germline loops: CDR1 SGHRS, CDR2 YFSETQ. The CDR3 protein is CASSAAGVGSYGYTF. CDR3 coding DNA: TGCGCCAGCAGCGCCGCCGGGGTTGGCTCCTATGGCTACACCTTC.

The rearrangement joins TRBV7-2 to TRBJ2-1, with 11 bases identical to TRBD2. The CDR3 runs 15 residues. Trimming at V came to 3 bases and at J to 7 bases, leaving 5 bases not matched to a gene. Germline-derived CDR1 and CDR2 are SGHTA and FQGNSA. CDR3 nucleotide sequence: TGTGCCAGCAGCTTGGGGACTAGCGGTAAAAATGAGCAGTTCTTC. Translation: CASSLGTSGKNEQFF.

The V call is TRBV10-1, the J call TRBJ2-1, with D unclear. The length of the CDR3 is 13 residues. V was shortened by 3 bases and J by 4 bases, with 7 bases between the two germline ends. CDR1 is WNHNN, CDR2 SYGVQD, per germline (reference sequence). In DNA form, the CDR3 reads TGCGCCAGCAGTGAAGACTCATACAATGAGCAGTTCTTC. Amino acid sequence: CASSEDSYNEQFF.

V usage is TRBV30 and J usage is TRBJ2-1; 7 bases match TRBD2. The J segment lost 6 bases and the V segment lost 3 bases, leaving 14 bases of the junction unmatched. Germline V gives CDR1 GTSNPN, CDR2 SVGIG (reference sequence). The CDR3 is 16 amino acids. The CDR3 sequence is CAWSARGLTVGNEQFF. The CDR3 bases are TGTGCCTGGAGCGCACGGGGACTAACCGTTGGCAATGAGCAGTTCTTC.

The chain has TRBV5-6 and TRBJ1-2, with no clear D. V shed 1 base and J shed 4 bases, with 8 bases lying between them. The CDR3 consists of 13 residues. CDR1 is SGHDT and CDR2 is YYEEEE in the germline V gene. In nucleotides, the CDR3 is TGTGCCAGCAGCTTGCCAGGACTCTATGGCTACACCTTC. Amino acids: CASSLPGLYGYTF.

The J gene is TRBJ1-2, the V gene TRBV19; weak D call: TRBD1 (6 bases). CDR3 length equals 17 residues. V lost 2 bases to trimming and J lost 6 bases, with 22 bases between them. Germline assignment: CDR1 LNHDA and CDR2 SQIVND (reference sequence). For the CDR3, the DNA is TGTGCCAGTAGTATACCTTCTACAGGGCGTCGCACGGATGGCTACACCTTC. Its protein is CASSIPSTGRRTDGYTF.

The chain joins TRBV4-2 to TRBJ2-2; TRBD1 matches at 10 bases. The CDR3 spans 14 residues. Germline lookup yields CDR1 LGHNA and CDR2 YNFKEQ. Trimming took 8 bases from V and 3 from J; bases not matched to a gene: 3. The CDR3 DNA follows: TGTGCCAGCCGGGGGACAGGGGACACCGGGGAGCTGTTTTTT. Protein product: CASRGTGDTGELFF.

The J gene is TRBJ2-7, the V gene TRBV9; 8 positions agree with TRBD1. This CDR3 spans 15 amino acids. Germline V CDR1 and CDR2: SGDLS, YYNGEE. The junction had 9 bases not matched to a gene; V was cut back by 3 bases and J by 4 bases. The CDR3 DNA follows: TGTGCCAGCAGCGCCTCGGCAGGGGGCCGGTACGAGCAGTACTTC. This translates into CASSASAGGRYEQYF.

The V call is TRBV29-1, the J call TRBJ1-2; D is uncertain. CDR3 length: 11 amino acids. Germline values: CDR1 SQVTM, CDR2 ANQGSEA. V shed 2 bases and J shed 8 bases, with 9 bases lying between them. The chain's CDR3 is CSVESGYGYTF. CDR3 DNA sequence: TGCAGCGTTGAATCCGGGTACGGCTACACCTTC.

The chain couples TRBV4-2 to TRBJ2-2; 11 nucleotides align to TRBD2. The CDR3 consists of 15 residues. Germline V gene lookup returns CDR1 LGHNA and CDR2 YNFKEQ. The ends lost 6 bases at V and 2 bases at J; junction bases unmatched: 2. The CDR3 loop reads CASRLAGANTGELFF. In DNA form, the CDR3 reads TGTGCCAGCAGACTAGCGGGGGCCAACACCGGGGAGCTGTTTTTT.

The chain recombines TRBV6-4 with TRBJ2-3, with TRBD1 identical over 9 bases. The germline V gene has CDR1 MRHNA and CDR2 SNTAGT. The CDR3 has 15 amino acids. V shed 2 bases and J 1 base; nucleotides not matched to a gene: 1. CDR3 DNA: TGTGCCAGCAGTGACACAGGGGGCGGCACAGATACGCAGTATTTT. Translated, it gives CASSDTGGGTDTQYF.

The chain is built from TRBV7-2 and TRBJ2-5, with 11 bases identical to TRBD2. The CDR3 has 14 residues. CDR1 SGHTA and CDR2 FQGNSA come from the germline V gene. Germline trimming cut 5 bases from V and 4 bases from J; bases unmatched to any gene: 3. CDR3 region: CASSAGLAGETQYF. DNA for the CDR3: TGTGCCAGCAGCGCAGGACTAGCGGGAGAGACCCAGTACTTC. The full variable domain, its missing parts supplied by reference TRBV7-2 and TRBJ2-5, is GAGVSQSPSNKVTEKGKDVELRCDPISGHTALYWYRQSLGQGLEFLIYFQGNSAPDKSGLPSDRFSAERTGGSVSTLTIQRTQQEDSAVYLCASSAGLAGETQYFGPGTRLLVL.

The chain uses TRBV9 and TRBJ2-3; D is possibly TRBD2 (5 bases). The length of the CDR3 is 16 residues. The V end lost 0 bases, the J end lost 1 base, and 12 bases lay between the germline ends. In germline, CDR1 is SGDLS, CDR2 YYNGEE. The chain's CDR3 is CASSVEAAVRTDTQYF. The CDR3 DNA reads as TGTGCCAGCAGCGTAGAAGCAGCGGTCCGCACAGATACGCAGTATTTT.

This chain connects TRBV6-1 to TRBJ1-5; maybe TRBD1 (6 bases). Germline V CDR1 and CDR2: MNHNS, SASEGT. CDR3 length: 12 amino acids. The germline V and J ends were trimmed by 6 bases and 4 bases, with 7 bases remaining between them. The DNA for the CDR3 is TGTGCCAGCAGGGGGGCTAATCAGCCCCAGCATTTT. This encodes CASRGANQPQHF.

The table lists this clone with a count of one. This rearrangement joins TRBV29-1 to TRBJ2-5, with D tentatively TRBD2 (5 bases). Germline V CDR1 and CDR2: SQVTM, ANQGSEA. The CDR3 contains 12 residues. The germline V and J ends were trimmed by 6 bases and 1 base, with 9 bases remaining between them. CDR3 DNA sequence: TGCAGCGTGGCTAGCCCCCAAGAGACCCAGTACTTC. Translation gives CSVASPQETQYF.

The gene calls are TRBV14 and TRBJ2-7; 10 bases are shared with TRBD1. Per germline, CDR1 SGHDN and CDR2 FVKESK. Trimming cost V 1 base and J 3 bases; bases outside gene matches: 12. CDR3 size: 18 residues. The CDR3 spells CASSQVVFGTGENYEQYF. DNA for the CDR3: TGTGCCAGCAGCCAAGTTGTATTTGGGACAGGGGAGAACTACGAGCAGTACTTC.